The 27 T cell receptor beta chains reported below all come from one sample, sequenced in a study of blood T cell repertoires in COVID-19. Clones were read by immunoSEQ multiplex PCR, and TCRdb kept only the in-frame ones, dropping some. This sample has approximately 140,000 clones, with 84% found just once. The sample consisted of PBMCs or T cells enriched from blood (not recorded which). The receptors were gathered from a man in his fifties or sixties in a cohort exposed to, infected with or recovered from COVID-19 (not recorded which).

The chain couples TRBV4-1 to TRBJ1-4; tentative D call: TRBD1 (6 bases). The CDR3 covers 17 residues. Germline loops: CDR1 MGHRA, CDR2 YSYEKL. V was clipped by 0 bases and J by 7 bases, with 18 bases between them. The CDR3 region has the DNA TGCGCCAGCAGCCAAGATTCTCAGGGGTTCCCGTCTGAAAAACTGTTTTTT. Protein product: CASSQDSQGFPSEKLFF.

The V call is TRBV6-2 or TRBV6-3, the J call TRBJ2-7; TRBD2 aligns across 12 bases. Trimming took 6 bases from V and 2 from J; bases not matched to a gene: 11. The CDR3 extends over 17 amino acids. The germline CDR1 and CDR2 sequences are MNHEY and SVGEGT. This CDR3 is CASSHWTSGVGPYEQYF. As DNA, the CDR3 is TGTGCCAGCAGCCACTGGACTAGCGGGGTCGGGCCCTACGAGCAGTACTTC.

CDR3 in amino acids: CAISDPGLAVDTQYF. In DNA form, the CDR3 reads TGTGCCATCAGTGATCCGGGACTAGCTGTAGATACGCAGTATTTT. The rearrangement uses TRBV10-3 and TRBJ2-3, with TRBD2 identical over 9 bases. This CDR3 contains 15 residues. Trimming removed 3 bases from V and 5 bases from J; junction bases left unmatched: 6. Per the germline V gene, CDR1 is ENHRY and CDR2 is SYGVKD.

There are a few counts of this clone. The V and J genes are TRBV2 and TRBJ1-1, with 9 bases that match TRBD1. The germline V gene encodes CDR1 SNHLY and CDR2 FYNNEI. The CDR3 length is 15 residues. Trimming took 1 base from V and 5 from J; bases not matched to a gene: 5. The CDR3 coding sequence is TGTGCCAGCAGTGAAGACAGGGGGCGGGGTACTGAAGCTTTCTTT. It translates to CASSEDRGRGTEAFF.

V gene TRBV29-1 combines with J gene TRBJ2-7, with 7 bases that match TRBD1. The germline gives CDR1 SQVTM, CDR2 ANQGSEA. Trimming at V came to 7 bases and at J to 5 bases, leaving 11 bases not matched to a gene. The CDR3 covers 13 residues. CDR3 protein: CSGRGGLSDEQYF. DNA of the CDR3: TGCAGCGGCCGAGGGGGCCTTAGCGACGAGCAGTACTTC.

This clone was counted a few times. The chain has TRBV6-5 and TRBJ2-7, with 7 bases fitting TRBD2. With 5 bases clipped from V and 0 bases from J, the junction kept 4 bases outside the gene matches. Germline CDR1 MNHEY, CDR2 SVGAGI. The CDR3 length is 14 residues. CDR3 amino acids: CASSPSGSSYEQYF. Here the CDR3 DNA reads TGTGCCAGCAGTCCTAGCGGCAGCTCCTACGAGCAGTACTTC.

The chain couples TRBV7-9 to TRBJ1-2; perhaps TRBD1 as D (6 bases). The CDR3 has 16 residues. Trimming took off 0 bases at V and 7 bases at J, with 18 bases between the two ends. Per the germline V gene, CDR1 is SEHNR and CDR2 is FQNEAQ (reference sequence). The CDR3 region has the DNA TGTGCCAGCAGCTTAGCGCTAGGGGGGGCCAACGGTGGCTACACCTTC. Amino acid sequence: CASSLALGGANGGYTF.

The J gene is TRBJ1-2, the V gene TRBV19; 9 bases fit TRBD1. Losses at the gene ends were 3 bases for V and 2 bases for J; bases not matched to a gene: 4. The CDR3 contains 15 residues. Germline loops: CDR1 LNHDA, CDR2 SQIVND (reference sequence). CDR3 protein: CASSIDGTGNYGYTF. CDR3 DNA: TGTGCCAGTAGTATCGATGGGACAGGGAACTATGGCTACACCTTC. Drawing the rest from reference TRBV19 and TRBJ1-2, the complete variable domain is DGGITQSPKYLFRKEGQNVTLSCEQNLNHDAMYWYRQDPGQGLRLIYYSQIVNDFQKGDIAEGYSVSREKKESFPLTVTSAQKNPTAFYLCASSIDGTGNYGYTFGSGTRLTVV.

This rearrangement joins TRBV19 to TRBJ2-4; TRBD1 is a possible D gene (5 bases). The CDR3 has 14 residues. V lost 7 bases and J 3 bases, leaving 13 bases between the germline ends. Germline loops: CDR1 LNHDA, CDR2 SQIVND (reference sequence). The CDR3 loop is CASTPGHGKNIQYF. The DNA of the CDR3 is TGTGCCAGTACACCCGGACACGGCAAAAACATTCAGTACTTC.

V and J are TRBV5-1 and TRBJ1-4, with a possible D match to TRBD1 (6 bases). Germline CDR1 reads SGHRS; CDR2 reads YFSETQ. The CDR3 runs to 15 residues. With 3 bases removed from V and 2 bases from J, the gap between germline ends came to 11 bases. The CDR3 DNA reads as TGCGCCAGCAGCTACGTTACAGGGACTAATGAAAAACTGTTTTTT. It specifies CASSYVTGTNEKLFF.

This clone is a singleton in its sample. The chain combines TRBV6-5 with TRBJ2-3; weak D call: TRBD2 (5 bases). The V gene lost 5 bases and the J gene lost 2 bases, with 11 bases spanning the gap. CDR1 and CDR2 from the germline V gene are MNHEY and SVGAGI. The length of the CDR3 is 14 residues. CDR3 in DNA: TGTGCCAGCAGTCCAGCGGATGCCACAGATACGCAGTATTTT. Its translation: CASSPADATDTQYF.

V gene TRBV6-2 or TRBV6-3 combines with J gene TRBJ2-2; 8 bases are shared with TRBD2. Germline assignment: CDR1 MNHEY and CDR2 SVGEGT. The CDR3 loop spans 16 amino acids. The V segment lost 4 bases and the J segment 4 bases; nucleotides outside the gene matches: 8. In DNA, the CDR3 is TGTGCCAGCAGTTTATCAGCGGGAGTCCCCACCGGGGAGCTGTTTTTT. Its protein is CASSLSAGVPTGELFF.

The chain combines TRBV19 with TRBJ2-1, with TRBD2 matching over 11 bases. This CDR3 is built from 15 residues. Trimming at V came to 7 bases and at J to 6 bases, leaving 8 bases not matched to a gene. CDR1 is LNHDA, CDR2 SQIVND, per germline (reference sequence). CDR3 nucleotides: TGTGCCAGTACCCCCGGGACTAGCGGCTTCAATGAGCAGTTCTTC. Protein: CASTPGTSGFNEQFF.

The chain has TRBV7-9 and TRBJ2-1, with 13 positions matching TRBD2. The CDR3 runs to 16 residues. The ends lost 3 bases at V and 8 bases at J; junction bases unmatched: 7. The germline gives CDR1 SEHNR, CDR2 FQNEAQ (reference sequence). The CDR3: CASSLWTSGSSDEQFF. The CDR3, as DNA: TGTGCCAGCAGCTTGTGGACTAGCGGGAGCAGCGATGAGCAGTTCTTC.

This chain links TRBV5-4 with TRBJ2-2; possible D gene TRBD2, 6 bases. V lost 4 bases and J lost 0, with 13 bases in between. In germline, CDR1 is SGHNT, CDR2 YYREEE (reference sequence). The CDR3 length is 16 residues. The CDR3 DNA reads TGTGCCAGCAGCGCTCCGGGACTGCCGAACACCGGGGAGCTGTTTTTT. It is translated as CASSAPGLPNTGELFF.

This chain joins TRBV19 and TRBJ1-6; D not certain. There are 14 residues in the CDR3. V lost 7 bases and J lost 7, with 14 bases in between. Per germline, CDR1 LNHDA and CDR2 SQIVND (reference sequence). Here the CDR3 reads CASTAEPENSPLHF. CDR3 sequence (DNA): TGTGCCAGTACCGCTGAGCCGGAGAATTCACCCCTCCACTTT.

The chain couples TRBV19 to TRBJ2-7, with 9 bases aligning to TRBD1. Germline trimming cut 3 bases from V and 5 bases from J; bases unmatched to any gene: 11. CDR1 and CDR2 from the germline V gene are LNHDA and SQIVND (reference sequence). The CDR3 totals 16 residues. The CDR3 sequence: CASSIPGQGPGDEQYF. The CDR3 DNA is TGTGCCAGTAGTATCCCGGGACAGGGTCCTGGGGACGAGCAGTACTTC.

CDR3 protein: CATSDHSGSRETQYF. The CDR3 nucleotides read TGTGCCACCAGTGATCATAGCGGGAGTAGAGAGACCCAGTACTTC. The rearrangement joins TRBV24-1 to TRBJ2-5; TRBD2 aligns across 9 bases. V lost 3 bases and J lost 4; bases outside the gene matches: 5. CDR3 length: 15 amino acids. CDR1 KGHDR and CDR2 SFDVKD come from the germline V gene.

The V gene is TRBV19, the J gene TRBJ2-3, with 10 positions matching TRBD1. In germline, CDR1 is LNHDA, CDR2 SQIVND (reference sequence). The CDR3 loop spans 14 amino acids. V shed 10 bases and J 13 bases; nucleotides not matched to a gene: 17. The CDR3 loop reads CATNRDRGARAKYF. DNA of the CDR3: TGTGCCACCAATCGGGACAGGGGCGCCCGGGCTAAGTATTTT.

Note on this clone: At one boundary the junction diverges from the germline segment, which might be a read error. The chain uses TRBV6-5 and TRBJ2-7; D gene uncertain. From germline, CDR1 is MNHEY and CDR2 SVGAGI. The CDR3 is made up of 11 amino acids. The CDR3 coding sequence is TGTGCCAGCAGTACCGGGTCTTCAACGGTCTTC. It specifies CASSTGSSTVF.

This clone has only one observation. The chain has TRBV2 and TRBJ2-3; TRBD2 agrees at 9 bases. The V gene end was trimmed by 4 bases and the J gene end by 4 bases; junction bases not matched to a gene: 12. This CDR3 spans 17 amino acids. Germline V lookup: CDR1 SNHLY, CDR2 FYNNEI. The CDR3 nucleotides read TGTGCCAGCAGTGGACTTCCCCTAGCGGGGTCCTCAGATACGCAGTATTTT. Protein product: CASSGLPLAGSSDTQYF.

This clone was detected only once. The chain combines TRBV11-1 with TRBJ2-3, with 9 bases matching TRBD2. The germline gives CDR1 SGHAT, CDR2 FQDESV (reference sequence). CDR3 length: 16 residues. V dropped 4 bases and J dropped 4; count of bases not matched to a gene: 9. The CDR3 DNA follows: TGTGCCAGCAGCTCCAGTGTAGCGGGAGTATCAGATACGCAGTATTTT. Translated: CASSSSVAGVSDTQYF.

This clone appeared a single time. J is TRBJ1-1 and V is TRBV5-1; 8 bases are shared with TRBD1. The V and J ends lost 4 bases and 0 bases, in that order; junction bases with no gene match: 2. In germline, CDR1 is SGHRS, CDR2 YFSETQ. The CDR3 extends over 14 amino acids. CDR3 coding DNA: TGCGCCAGCAGCGGACAGGGAATGAACACTGAAGCTTTCTTT. It yields the protein CASSGQGMNTEAFF.

The V call is TRBV19, the J call TRBJ1-1; D unclear. The germline V gene encodes CDR1 LNHDA and CDR2 SQIVND (reference sequence). Trimming took off 6 bases at V and 1 base at J, with 6 bases between the two ends. The CDR3 covers 12 residues. This CDR3 is CASSPQNTEAFF. The CDR3 bases are TGTGCCAGTAGCCCCCAGAACACTGAAGCTTTCTTT.

The gene calls are TRBV7-9 and TRBJ1-1; 7 bases agree with TRBD1. Unmatched junction bases numbered 5, after V lost 0 bases and J lost 7 bases. Germline CDR1 reads SEHNR; CDR2 reads FQNEAQ (reference sequence). The CDR3 spans 14 residues. The CDR3 region has the DNA TGTGCCAGCAGCTTAGCACAGGGGTGGGATGAAGCTTTCTTT. It encodes CASSLAQGWDEAFF.

CDR3 sequence: CASSTDRNGYTF. The CDR3 DNA sequence: TGCGCCAGCAGCACGGACAGAAATGGCTACACCTTC. The chain uses TRBV5-1 and TRBJ1-2; a weak D match, TRBD1 (6 bases). The CDR3 is 12 amino acids. From germline, CDR1 is SGHRS and CDR2 YFSETQ. The V end was cut by 4 bases, the J end by 6 bases, with 10 bases between.

The V call is TRBV30, the J call TRBJ1-5; 7 bases fit TRBD1. This CDR3 contains 14 residues. The germline V gene has CDR1 GTSNPN and CDR2 SVGIG (reference sequence). Trimming took 3 bases from V and 8 from J; bases not matched to a gene: 10. The CDR3 is CAWSDRERMKPQHF. CDR3 coding DNA: TGTGCCTGGAGCGACAGGGAAAGGATGAAGCCCCAGCATTTT.